The rows below give T cell receptor beta chains drawn from one sample of a study of cytotoxic CD8 clonotypes in ibrutinib-treated CLL. TCRdb keeps only in-frame clones here, not all; method: immunoSEQ multiplex PCR. The data hold some 310,000 clones, with roughly 85% observed a single time. Material: PBMCs, obtained before ibrutinib treatment. The receptors originated from a human donor with chronic lymphocytic leukemia. Each CDR3 is given with its conserved first and last residue. A D gene is named only where the DNA matches it firmly. Some rows have no size entry. The others give once, few or many, or a class for an expanded clone.

len,j_gene,v_gene,abundance,d_gene,CDR3nt,CDR3aa
12,TRBJ2-7,TRBV5-1,.,.,TGCGCCAGCAGCTTGGAAGGCTACGAGCAGTACTTC,CASSLEGYEQYF
17,TRBJ2-5,TRBV30,.,TRBD2,TGTGCCTGGAGTGTGATAGCGGGAGGAGGGTATCAAGAGACCCAGTACTTC,CAWSVIAGGGYQETQYF
14,TRBJ1-3,TRBV28,.,TRBD1,TGTGCCACGTACGGGACAGTCTCTGGAAACACCATATATTTT,CATYGTVSGNTIYF
11,TRBJ1-1,TRBV29-1,.,.,TGCAGCGTTGAATCCGGGCGTGAAGCTTTCTTT,CSVESGREAFF
16,TRBJ1-4,TRBV15,few,.,TGTGCCACCAGCAGAGATCTTTGGGGGTCCTATGAAAAACTGTTTTTT,CATSRDLWGSYEKLFF
18,TRBJ2-1,TRBV4-1,.,TRBD2,TGCGCCAGCAGCCAAGCCCAACTAAGACTAGCGGGTCACAATGAGCAGTTCTTC,CASSQAQLRLAGHNEQFF
15,TRBJ2-3,TRBV5-4,.,TRBD2,TGTGCCAGCAGCCTGCAAGCGGGAGGGCCAAATACGCAGTATTTT,CASSLQAGGPNTQYF
13,TRBJ1-1,TRBV9,.,.,TGTGCCAGCAGCTTGGAGCGGGACACTGAAGCTTTCTTT,CASSLERDTEAFF
13,TRBJ2-1,TRBV6-5,.,.,TGTGCCAGCGGAGTACCTCCAAACAATGAGCAGTTCTTC,CASGVPPNNEQFF
13,TRBJ2-1,TRBV7-2,.,.,TGTGCCAGCAGCCCACCCGGACTATATGAGCAGTTCTTC,CASSPPGLYEQFF
15,TRBJ2-2,TRBV4-3,.,.,TGCGCCAGCAGCCAAGGTCTACACGGAACCGGGGAGCTGTTTTTT,CASSQGLHGTGELFF
15,TRBJ1-3,TRBV11-2,.,TRBD1,TGTGCCAGCAGCCTGGACAGGGCGTACGGAAACACCATATATTTT,CASSLDRAYGNTIYF
16,TRBJ2-7,TRBV4-2,.,TRBD2,TGTGCCAGCAGCCAAGGACTAGCGGGGCCCTCCTACGAGCAGTACTTC,CASSQGLAGPSYEQYF
14,TRBJ2-2,TRBV2,.,TRBD1,TGTGCCAGCAGCGTGGGACAGGGGGCCGGGGAGCTGTTTTTT,CASSVGQGAGELFF
16,TRBJ2-2,TRBV27,.,.,TGTGCCAGCAGTTTATCTATCGGGAGTTGGTCCGGGGAGCTGTTTTTT,CASSLSIGSWSGELFF
17,TRBJ2-7,TRBV19,.,TRBD2,TGTGCCAGTAGTGCCGTTCTACTAGCGGGAGCTTCTTACGAGCAGTACTTC,CASSAVLLAGASYEQYF
15,TRBJ2-7,TRBV7-2,few,TRBD2,TGTGCCAGCAGCTTAGTTCTAGCGGCATTCGGCGAGCAGTACTTC,CASSLVLAAFGEQYF
14,TRBJ2-5,TRBV7-6,.,.,TGTGCCAGCAGCGTCGGGGCCCTGCGGGAGACCCAGTACTTC,CASSVGALRETQYF
16,TRBJ2-1,TRBV6-4,.,TRBD2,TGTGCCAGCAGTGACTACAGGACTAGCTTCTACAATGAGCAGTTCTTC,CASSDYRTSFYNEQFF
19,TRBJ2-3,TRBV6-4,.,TRBD1,TGTGCCAGCAGTGAAGAGGTAGTGAAAGGACAGGGGGCCGGAGATACGCAGTATTTT,CASSEEVVKGQGAGDTQYF
16,TRBJ1-3,TRBV6-5,.,.,TGTGCCAGCAGTTACTTGGCAACCTCCTCTGGAAACACCATATATTTT,CASSYLATSSGNTIYF
16,TRBJ2-3,TRBV11-2,.,TRBD1,TGTGCCAGCAGCTTAGTGACCGGGACAGGGCCAGATACGCAGTATTTT,CASSLVTGTGPDTQYF
16,TRBJ2-1,TRBV6-4,.,TRBD2,TGTGCCAGCAGTGACGGGGGACTAGCACCCTACAATGAGCAGTTCTTC,CASSDGGLAPYNEQFF
15,TRBJ2-2,TRBV10-3,.,TRBD1,TGTGCCATCAGACAGGGGGTCGGGAACACCGGGGAGCTGTTTTTT,CAIRQGVGNTGELFF
19,TRBJ1-4,TRBV5-1,.,.,TGCGCCAGCAGCCGCGATCAGGGTATTGGGTTTTCGACTAATGAAAAACTGTTTTTT,CASSRDQGIGFSTNEKLFF
14,TRBJ2-7,TRBV7-2,.,TRBD2,TGTGCCAGCAGCTTATGGCGGGAGGGGGTCGAGCAGTACTTC,CASSLWREGVEQYF
13,TRBJ2-5,TRBV30,.,.,TGTGCCTGGAGTCTTGACCTGGAGGAGACCCAGTACTTC,CAWSLDLEETQYF
17,TRBJ2-1,TRBV7-2,.,TRBD2,TGTGCCAGCAGCTCACGTGCGGCGGGAGTTGTATTTGGTGTGCAGTTCTTC,CASSSRAAGVVFGVQFF
15,TRBJ2-7,TRBV5-1,once,.,TGCGCCAGCAGCTTGGTAGCAGGGGATTCCTACGAGCAGTACTTC,CASSLVAGDSYEQYF
13,TRBJ2-7,TRBV7-2,few,.,TGTGCCAGCAGCTTAGAGGGCCCAACCGAGCAGTACTTC,CASSLEGPTEQYF
15,TRBJ2-1,TRBV6-1,.,TRBD2,TGTGCCAGCAGTGAAGACAAAGCGGGAGTCTATGAGCAGTTCTTC,CASSEDKAGVYEQFF
15,TRBJ2-7,TRBV6-5,.,TRBD1,TGTGCCAGCAGGGAGGACAGGGAAGAAAGCTACGAGCAGTACTTC,CASREDREESYEQYF
16,TRBJ2-5,TRBV4-3,.,TRBD2,TGCGCCAGCAGCCAAGGATCGACTAGCTGGGTCGAGACCCAGTACTTC,CASSQGSTSWVETQYF
17,TRBJ2-3,TRBV7-9,once,TRBD2,TGTGCCAGCAGCAGGGGACTAGCGGGAATTAGCACAGATACGCAGTATTTT,CASSRGLAGISTDTQYF
15,TRBJ1-1,TRBV7-6,.,TRBD1,TGTGCCAGCAGCTTAGCCGAGGGGGCGGTTATTGAAGCTTTCTTT,CASSLAEGAVIEAFF
13,TRBJ2-2,TRBV5-5,.,.,TGTGCCAGCAGCCCCGGCGGGTCCGGGGAGCTGTTTTTT,CASSPGGSGELFF
9,TRBJ2-1,TRBV20-1,.,.,TGCAGAGGGCGAGACGCGCAGTTCTTC,CRGRDAQFF
14,TRBJ2-4,TRBV28,.,TRBD1,TGTGCCAGCAGTGCCGGGACAGGGTTCGGCATTCAGTACTTC,CASSAGTGFGIQYF
12,TRBJ2-1,TRBV6-5,.,.,TGTGCCAGCAGTAACAGGGTCCATGAGCAGTTCTTC,CASSNRVHEQFF
9,TRBJ2-3,TRBV10-3,few,.,TGTGCCATCTTCTATACGCAGTATTTT,CAIFYTQYF
15,TRBJ2-1,TRBV18,.,.,TGTGCCAGCTCACTACCAGAGGAGGGAAACAATGAGCAGTTCTTC,CASSLPEEGNNEQFF